These 31 T cell receptor beta chains share one sample of origin, sequenced in a study of blood T cell repertoires in COVID-19. TCRdb's table, derived via immunoSEQ multiplex PCR, lists solely in-frame clones and lacks some. The sample shows about 130,000 clones, around 74% of them seen only once. Sample: peripheral blood. Receptors originate from a man aged 55 to 69 with acute or convalescent COVID-19.

The rearrangement links TRBV6-5 to TRBJ1-5; 7 bases align to TRBD1. Germline lookup yields CDR1 MNHEY and CDR2 SVGAGI. There are 14 residues in the CDR3. The V segment lost 4 bases and the J segment 2 bases; nucleotides outside the gene matches: 2. The CDR3: CASSSQGGNQPQHF. In nucleotides, the CDR3 is TGTGCCAGCAGTTCTCAGGGGGGCAATCAGCCCCAGCATTTT.

J is TRBJ2-5 and V is TRBV5-1, with 7 bases identical to TRBD1. The CDR3 has 15 amino acids. Trimming at V came to 2 bases and at J to 0 bases, leaving 4 bases not matched to a gene. The germline gives CDR1 SGHRS, CDR2 YFSETQ. The CDR3 DNA follows: TGCGCCAGCAGCTTCGGCAGGGGGTACCAAGAGACCCAGTACTTC. Translation: CASSFGRGYQETQYF.

The chain combines TRBV27 with TRBJ1-4, with 8 bases matching TRBD1. Trimming at V came to 3 bases and at J to 5 bases, leaving 5 bases not matched to a gene. This CDR3 contains 15 residues. Germline V gives CDR1 MNHEY, CDR2 SMNVEV (reference sequence). The CDR3 nucleotides read TGTGCCAGCAGTTTCCGGGACAGGAGAAATGAAAAACTGTTTTTT. Translation: CASSFRDRRNEKLFF. Full variable domain (missing parts from reference TRBV27 and TRBJ1-4): EAQVTQNPRYLITVTGKKLTVTCSQNMNHEYMSWYRQDPGLGLRQIYYSMNVEVTDKGDVPEGYKVSRKEKRNFPLILESPSPNQTSLYFCASSFRDRRNEKLFFGSGTQLSVL.

V gene TRBV19 combines with J gene TRBJ2-7; D is perhaps TRBD1 (5 bases). Per the germline V gene, CDR1 is LNHDA and CDR2 is SQIVND (reference sequence). The CDR3 runs 12 residues. Trimming cost V 6 bases and J 4 bases, with 10 bases left between them. CDR3 DNA sequence: TGTGCCAGTAGCCCTGGGGCGTACGAGCAGTACTTC. It specifies CASSPGAYEQYF.

The chain couples TRBV12-5 to TRBJ2-1; D might be TRBD2 (6 bases). The germline CDR1 and CDR2 sequences are LGHNT and FRNRAP. The V end was cut by 5 bases, the J end by 5 bases, with 13 bases between. The CDR3 consists of 14 residues. The chain's CDR3 is CASGVTGGNNEQFF. The CDR3 region has the DNA TGTGCTAGTGGTGTAACAGGAGGGAACAATGAGCAGTTCTTC.

The genes are TRBV30 and TRBJ1-1; the D gene is possibly TRBD1 (5 bases). Germline V gives CDR1 GTSNPN, CDR2 SVGIG (reference sequence). The CDR3 is made up of 12 amino acids. V dropped 8 bases and J dropped 0 bases, with 10 bases sitting between them. The CDR3 is CASGGLNTEAFF. The CDR3 DNA follows: TGTGCCAGCGGGGGTTTGAACACTGAAGCTTTCTTT.

J is TRBJ1-2 and V is TRBV3-1 (or the pseudogene TRBV3-2), with D uncertain. Germline V lookup: CDR1 LGHDT, CDR2 YNNKEL (reference sequence). The CDR3 extends over 14 amino acids. Between the trimmed V and J ends, which lost 3 bases and 6 bases, there was a span of 14 bases. The CDR3 DNA reads TGTGCCAGCAGCCAGGGAGGAGGGATCAATGGCTACACCTTC. It yields the protein CASSQGGGINGYTF.

A few counts support this clone. The V call is TRBV19, the J call TRBJ2-3, with 10 bases identical to TRBD1. The V gene end was trimmed by 3 bases and the J gene end by 9 bases; junction bases not matched to a gene: 3. Germline loops: CDR1 LNHDA, CDR2 SQIVND (reference sequence). The CDR3 loop spans 13 amino acids. CDR3 nucleotide sequence: TGTGCCAGTAGTATGGGGACAGGGGACACGCAGTATTTT. It encodes CASSMGTGDTQYF.

The rearrangement uses TRBV24-1 and TRBJ1-2; a possible D gene is TRBD1 (6 bases). Trimming took 5 bases from V and 3 from J, leaving 9 bases between them. This CDR3 spans 13 amino acids. In germline, CDR1 is KGHDR, CDR2 SFDVKD. The CDR3 loop reads CATSGGQHYGYTF. For the CDR3, the DNA is TGTGCCACCAGTGGGGGGCAGCACTATGGCTACACCTTC.

This chain links TRBV4-1 with TRBJ1-4, with D hard to call. V shed 4 bases and J shed 8 bases, with 11 bases lying between them. CDR1 and CDR2 (germline): MGHRA, YSYEKL. The CDR3 is made up of 13 amino acids. The chain's CDR3 is CASSREYGEKLFF. The CDR3 region has the DNA TGCGCCAGCAGCCGAGAATACGGGGAAAAACTGTTTTTT.

This chain connects TRBV5-1 to TRBJ1-1; 9 bases map to TRBD1. Germline CDR1 and CDR2: SGHRS and YFSETQ. The CDR3 is made up of 16 amino acids. Losses at the gene ends were 2 bases for V and 1 base for J; bases not matched to a gene: 6. CDR3 nucleotides: TGCGCCAGCAGCTTCCAATTACAGGGGGCGAACACTGAAGCTTTCTTT. The encoded protein is CASSFQLQGANTEAFF.

This sequence joins TRBV6-5 and TRBJ1-2, with D unclear. The germline V and J ends were trimmed by 2 bases and 6 bases, with 7 bases remaining between them. Germline V lookup: CDR1 MNHEY, CDR2 SVGAGI. The CDR3 extends over 12 amino acids. CDR3: CASSYAGNGYTF. The CDR3 DNA reads TGTGCCAGCAGTTACGCGGGGAATGGCTACACCTTC.

The chain recombines TRBV5-1 with TRBJ1-5; TRBD1 matches 7 bases. With 4 bases clipped from V and 0 bases from J, the junction kept 1 base outside the gene matches. This CDR3 has 14 residues. Germline V gene sequence: CDR1 SGHRS, CDR2 YFSETQ. For the CDR3, the DNA is TGCGCCAGCAGCCAGGGGGGTAGCAATCAGCCCCAGCATTTT. It specifies CASSQGGSNQPQHF.

V and J are TRBV4-1 and TRBJ2-3; TRBD2 might be the D (5 bases). Germline CDR1 MGHRA, CDR2 YSYEKL. V lost 0 bases and J 0 bases, leaving 13 bases between the germline ends. The CDR3 has 17 amino acids. CDR3 residues: CASSQEGSSRSTDTQYF. In nucleotides, the CDR3 is TGCGCCAGCAGCCAAGAAGGTTCTAGCAGAAGCACAGATACGCAGTATTTT.

The chain couples TRBV27 to TRBJ2-6; D perhaps matches TRBD1 (5 bases). Germline V gene lookup returns CDR1 MNHEY and CDR2 SMNVEV (reference sequence). Trimming removed 5 bases from V and 2 bases from J, with 13 bases in between. The CDR3 has 16 amino acids. CDR3 sequence: CASSKKGITGANVLTF. The CDR3 coding sequence is TGTGCCAGCAGTAAAAAGGGGATTACTGGGGCCAACGTCCTGACTTTC. Full variable domain (outside the CDR3, taken from reference TRBV27 and TRBJ2-6): EAQVTQNPRYLITVTGKKLTVTCSQNMNHEYMSWYRQDPGLGLRQIYYSMNVEVTDKGDVPEGYKVSRKEKRNFPLILESPSPNQTSLYFCASSKKGITGANVLTFGAGSRLTVL.

The chain is built from TRBV6-4 and TRBJ1-2; the match to TRBD1 covers 9 bases. This CDR3 region has 13 residues. J gave up 6 bases and V 5 bases, and 4 bases lay outside the gene matches. Per the germline V gene, CDR1 is MRHNA and CDR2 is SNTAGT. CDR3 loop: CASSKDRGNGYTF. For the CDR3, the DNA is TGTGCCAGCAGTAAGGACAGGGGTAATGGCTACACCTTC.

This chain joins TRBV27 and TRBJ2-2; 7 nucleotides match TRBD1. The CDR3 covers 17 residues. J lost 7 bases, V lost 0 bases, and 11 bases had no gene match. The germline CDR1 and CDR2 sequences are MNHEY and SMNVEV (reference sequence). The CDR3 coding sequence is TGTGCCAGCAGTTTATCCCCGGCAGGGGGTCTCGACGGGGAGCTGTTTTTT. Translated, it gives CASSLSPAGGLDGELFF.

This chain links TRBV5-1 with TRBJ2-5, with TRBD2 matching 13 bases. The CDR3 runs 14 residues. Trimming at V came to 5 bases and at J to 6 bases, leaving 4 bases not matched to a gene. CDR1 is SGHRS and CDR2 is YFSETQ in the germline V gene. CDR3 in amino acids: CASSRTSGGQTQYF. The CDR3, as DNA: TGCGCCAGCAGTCGGACTAGCGGGGGTCAGACCCAGTACTTC.

The rearrangement uses TRBV29-1 and TRBJ1-2; no clear D. In germline, CDR1 is SQVTM, CDR2 ANQGSEA. The CDR3 contains 11 residues. Trimming removed 7 bases from V and 9 bases from J, with 15 bases in between. The CDR3 reads CSAGIEGSYTF. The CDR3 DNA reads TGCAGCGCCGGGATTGAGGGCAGCTACACCTTC.

This sequence joins TRBV30 and TRBJ2-1; D uncertain. Germline loops: CDR1 GTSNPN, CDR2 SVGIG (reference sequence). The CDR3 covers 11 residues. Trimming removed 3 bases at V and 6 bases at J, with 6 bases between. The chain's CDR3 is CAWRTSNEQFF. CDR3 sequence (DNA): TGTGCCTGGAGGACAAGCAATGAGCAGTTCTTC.

This CDR3 is CASSRRGLEKLFF. The CDR3 bases are TGTGCCAGCAGCCGAAGAGGCTTGGAAAAACTGTTTTTT. The chain carries TRBV14 and TRBJ1-4, with no clear D. The germline CDR1 and CDR2 sequences are SGHDN and FVKESK. V shed 4 bases and J shed 8 bases, with 11 bases lying between them. The CDR3 runs to 13 residues. The full variable domain, completed using reference TRBV14 and TRBJ1-4, is EAGVTQFPSHSVIEKGQTVTLRCDPISGHDNLYWYRRVMGKEIKFLLHFVKESKQDESGMPNNRFLAERTGGTYSTLKVQPAELEDSGVYFCASSRRGLEKLFFGSGTQLSVL.

The CDR3 DNA is TGTGCCAGCGCACCCCCGGGACAGACAATTCGTGAGCAGTTCTTC. Protein: CASAPPGQTIREQFF. V usage is TRBV7-8 and J usage is TRBJ2-1; 7 positions match TRBD1. The germline V gene has CDR1 SGHVS and CDR2 FQNEAQ. After removal of 8 bases from V and 9 bases from J, the junction contained 16 bases not matched to a gene. The CDR3 is 15 residues long. Combining the CDR3 with reference TRBV7-8 and TRBJ2-1 gives the whole variable domain GAGVSQSPRYKVAKRGQDVALRCDPISGHVSLFWYQQALGQGPEFLTYFQNEAQLDKSGLPSDRFFAERPEGSVSTLKIQRTQQEDSAVYLCASAPPGQTIREQFFGPGTRLTVL.

The rearrangement links TRBV18 to TRBJ1-1, with TRBD1 matching over 9 bases. CDR3 length equals 15 residues. Germline CDR1 is KGHSH and CDR2 is LQKENI. Trimming removed 2 bases from V and 4 bases from J; junction bases left unmatched: 5. CDR3 DNA sequence: TGTGCCAGCTCACCATCAGGGACAGGGACCACTGAAGCTTTCTTT. This sequence encodes CASSPSGTGTTEAFF.

The chain combines TRBV2 with TRBJ2-5; 10 bases agree with TRBD2. Losses at the gene ends were 7 bases for V and 3 bases for J; bases not matched to a gene: 8. This CDR3 is 15 amino acids long. Germline CDR1 reads SNHLY; CDR2 reads FYNNEI. In DNA form, the CDR3 reads TGTGCCAGCAAGCGGGAGGGCCCGTTGGAAGAGACCCAGTACTTC. Its translation: CASKREGPLEETQYF.

The chain uses TRBV19 and TRBJ1-1, with D perhaps TRBD1 (6 bases). The CDR3 length is 12 residues. Trimming took 2 bases from V and 9 from J, leaving 10 bases between them. Germline loops: CDR1 LNHDA, CDR2 SQIVND (reference sequence). CDR3 DNA: TGTGCCAGTAGTATATCTACAGGGAAAGCTTTCTTT. This translates into CASSISTGKAFF.

The chain carries TRBV29-1 and TRBJ1-4; TRBD1 might be the D (6 bases). Trimming took off 6 bases at V and 8 bases at J, with 19 bases between the two ends. This CDR3 spans 14 amino acids. Germline lookup yields CDR1 SQVTM and CDR2 ANQGSEA. The CDR3 loop is CSVSAAGTPEKLFF. The CDR3 nucleotides read TGCAGCGTCTCTGCGGCCGGGACACCAGAAAAACTGTTTTTT.

The chain has TRBV10-3 and TRBJ2-4; TRBD2 matches at 7 bases. CDR1 is ENHRY, CDR2 SYGVKD, per germline. The CDR3 runs to 15 residues. Losses at the gene ends were 2 bases for V and 4 bases for J; bases not matched to a gene: 5. The CDR3 loop is CAISEGGSQKNIQYF. CDR3 nucleotides: TGTGCCATCAGTGAGGGCGGGAGCCAAAAAAACATTCAGTACTTC.

The sample holds one count of this clone. The chain joins TRBV24-1 to TRBJ1-2; 9 bases line up with TRBD1. Germline lookup yields CDR1 KGHDR and CDR2 SFDVKD. This CDR3 has 15 residues. Unmatched junction bases numbered 4, after V lost 3 bases and J lost 3 bases. The CDR3 loop is CATSDRQGGDYGYTF. Here the CDR3 DNA reads TGTGCCACCAGTGATCGACAGGGGGGCGACTATGGCTACACCTTC.

V usage is TRBV12-3 or TRBV12-4 and J usage is TRBJ2-3; 7 bases agree with TRBD2. The junction had 4 bases not matched to a gene; V was cut back by 8 bases and J by 5 bases. CDR3 length: 12 residues. The CDR3 protein is CASLSSGDTQYF. DNA of the CDR3: TGTGCCAGCCTCTCTAGCGGAGATACGCAGTATTTT.

J is TRBJ1-5 and V is TRBV12-5; TRBD1 agrees at 9 bases. The ends lost 1 base at V and 6 bases at J; junction bases unmatched: 4. This CDR3 comprises 15 residues. Germline CDR1 and CDR2: LGHNT and FRNRAP. CDR3 sequence reads: CASGLGDRVGQPQHF. The CDR3 DNA is TGTGCTAGTGGTTTGGGGGACAGGGTCGGTCAGCCCCAGCATTTT.

The genes are TRBV7-2 and TRBJ2-1, with D tentatively TRBD2 (7 bases). V lost 5 bases and J lost 5, with 19 bases in between. The germline V gene encodes CDR1 SGHTA and CDR2 FQGNSA. CDR3 length: 16 residues. The CDR3 protein is CASSPQGFGGDNEQFF. Here the CDR3 DNA reads TGTGCCAGCAGCCCACAGGGATTTGGGGGGGACAATGAGCAGTTCTTC.